These 23 T cell receptor beta chains share one sample of origin, sequenced in a study of blood T cell repertoires in COVID-19. The assay was immunoSEQ multiplex PCR, and TCRdb's table has in-frame clones only and misses some. The data contain roughly 250,000 clones, about 85% of them singletons. Sequencing input: PBMCs or T cells enriched from blood (not recorded which). The receptor source for this set is a woman aged 25 to 39 with acute COVID-19.

This chain links TRBV4-3 with TRBJ1-1; 11 positions match TRBD1. Germline CDR1 and CDR2: LGHNA and YSLEER. The CDR3 totals 15 residues. V lost 0 bases and J lost 10; bases outside the gene matches: 7. For the CDR3, the DNA is TGCGCCAGCAGCCAAGAAAGGACAGGGGGCAGAAGAGCTTTCTTT. Translated, it gives CASSQERTGGRRAFF.

The table lists this clone with a count of one. The rearrangement uses TRBV12-5 and TRBJ2-3; D gene ambiguous. V shed 4 bases and J shed 0 bases, with 17 bases lying between them. The CDR3 contains 17 residues. Germline loops: CDR1 LGHNT, CDR2 FRNRAP. The CDR3 protein is CASGSSPTTTSTDTQYF. Here the CDR3 DNA reads TGTGCTAGTGGTTCGTCTCCTACTACCACGAGCACAGATACGCAGTATTTT.

This chain connects TRBV6-1 to TRBJ1-6; D unclear. V was shortened by 5 bases and J by 8 bases, with 13 bases between the two germline ends. The CDR3 totals 14 residues. CDR1 and CDR2 from the germline V gene are MNHNS and SASEGT. The CDR3 region has the DNA TGTGCCAGCAGTCAGGTAGTAATGGATTCACCCCTCCACTTT. Its protein is CASSQVVMDSPLHF.

The chain couples TRBV19 to TRBJ1-4; D unclear. Trimming removed 7 bases from V and 0 bases from J, with 12 bases in between. The CDR3 is made up of 15 amino acids. CDR1 LNHDA and CDR2 SQIVND come from the germline V gene (reference sequence). The CDR3 nucleotides are TGTGCCAGTACCCCGGGGATTGCAACTAATGAAAAACTGTTTTTT. Translated, it gives CASTPGIATNEKLFF.

DNA for the CDR3: TGTGCCAGCAGCCTGGGGGTAGGGCTAGCGGGGAATGAGCAGTTCTTC. This encodes CASSLGVGLAGNEQFF. The rearrangement links TRBV5-4 to TRBJ2-1, with 9 bases fitting TRBD2. CDR3 length equals 16 residues. The V gene end was trimmed by 4 bases and the J gene end by 7 bases; junction bases not matched to a gene: 12. Germline CDR1 SGHNT, CDR2 YYREEE (reference sequence). The full variable domain, its missing parts supplied by reference TRBV5-4 and TRBJ2-1, is ETGVTQSPTHLIKTRGQQVTLRCSSQSGHNTVSWYQQALGQGPQFIFQYYREEENGRGNFPPRFSGLQFPNYSSELNVNALELDDSALYLCASSLGVGLAGNEQFFGPGTRLTVL.

V and J are TRBV30 and TRBJ1-1, with TRBD1 as a possible D gene (5 bases). Germline loops: CDR1 GTSNPN, CDR2 SVGIG (reference sequence). The CDR3 sequence is 13 residues long. The ends were cut back, 1 base at V and 1 base at J, with 7 bases in the middle. In DNA, the CDR3 is TGTGCCTGGAGTGCACAGGAGAACACTGAAGCTTTCTTT. Its protein product is CAWSAQENTEAFF.

As for this clone: One junction end disagrees with the germline gene, perhaps due to a read error. V and J are TRBV5-4 and TRBJ2-1; 10 nucleotides line up with TRBD2. Per the germline V gene, CDR1 is SGHNT and CDR2 is YYREEE (reference sequence). This CDR3 contains 17 residues. The CDR3 DNA is TGTGCCAGCAGGTTGGGTCAAGCGGGGGGGCTGGTAGGTGAGCAGTTCTTC. Translated, it gives CASRLGQAGGLVGEQFF.

V and J are TRBV3-1 (or the pseudogene TRBV3-2) and TRBJ2-3; 7 nucleotides align to TRBD2. The CDR3 is 14 amino acids. The germline CDR1 and CDR2 sequences are LGHDT and YNNKEL (reference sequence). V shed 4 bases, J shed 4 bases, and the junction held 5 bases outside the gene matches. This chain's CDR3 is CASSLRLAADTQYF. The CDR3 nucleotides read TGTGCCAGCAGCCTCCGACTAGCAGCAGATACGCAGTATTTT.

The chain carries TRBV28 and TRBJ1-5; D gene unclear. Germline CDR1 MDHEN, CDR2 SYDVKM. Trimming cost V 1 base and J 1 base, with 11 bases left between them. The length of the CDR3 is 16 residues. In nucleotides, the CDR3 is TGTGCCAGCAGTTTATACGAGACTATAAGCAATCAGCCCCAGCATTTT. This codes for CASSLYETISNQPQHF. Drawing the rest from reference TRBV28 and TRBJ1-5, the complete variable domain is DVKVTQSSRYLVKRTGEKVFLECVQDMDHENMFWYRQDPGLGLRLIYFSYDVKMKEKGDIPEGYSVSREKKERFSLILESASTNQTSMYLCASSLYETISNQPQHFGDGTRLSIL.

The V and J genes are TRBV3-1 (or the pseudogene TRBV3-2) and TRBJ2-2; 9 positions agree with TRBD1. From germline, CDR1 is LGHDT and CDR2 YNNKEL (reference sequence). J lost 4 bases, V lost 3 bases, and 6 bases had no gene match. This CDR3 region has 16 residues. The CDR3 DNA sequence: TGTGCCAGCAGCCATTCGGACAGGGGAGTCACCGGGGAGCTGTTTTTT. It specifies CASSHSDRGVTGELFF.

The chain carries TRBV7-8 and TRBJ1-2; 7 positions agree with TRBD1. The CDR3 runs 14 residues. CDR1 and CDR2 from the germline V gene are SGHVS and FQNEAQ. J was trimmed by 4 bases and V by 3 bases; bases with no gene match: 5. CDR3 in DNA: TGTGCCAGCAGCTTGTGGCAGGGGGGCTATGGCTACACCTTC. Its translation is CASSLWQGGYGYTF.

The V call is TRBV5-1, the J call TRBJ1-5; TRBD1 matches at 10 bases. The germline CDR1 and CDR2 sequences are SGHRS and YFSETQ. The V gene end was trimmed by 2 bases and the J gene end by 10 bases; junction bases not matched to a gene: 6. The CDR3 contains 14 residues. In DNA form, the CDR3 reads TGCGCCAGCAGCTTAGGGGACAGGGGTGCCCCCCAGCATTTT. Its protein product is CASSLGDRGAPQHF.

The chain is built from TRBV7-9 and TRBJ2-1, with no clear D. V lost 7 bases to trimming and J lost 4 bases, with 17 bases between them. Germline loops: CDR1 SEHNR, CDR2 FQNEAQ (reference sequence). The CDR3 spans 15 residues. The CDR3 DNA follows: TGTGCCAGCAAACTTCCGGTATCTATGTACAATGAGCAGTTCTTC. It encodes CASKLPVSMYNEQFF.

In DNA form, the CDR3 reads TGTGCCAGCTCACCACGTTGGGGGGCGGGGGATGTGAACACTGAAGCTTTCTTT. It yields the protein CASSPRWGAGDVNTEAFF. The chain combines TRBV18 with TRBJ1-1; possibly TRBD1 for D (6 bases). Between the trimmed V and J ends, which lost 1 base and 0 bases, there was a span of 18 bases. This CDR3 region has 18 residues. CDR1 is KGHSH and CDR2 is LQKENI in the germline V gene.

The chain couples TRBV19 to TRBJ1-5, with 8 bases matching TRBD1. The V gene's germline CDR1 is LNHDA and CDR2 SQIVND (reference sequence). CDR3 length: 16 residues. V lost 2 bases, J lost 7 bases, and 10 bases stayed unmatched. The CDR3 DNA reads TGTGCCAGTAGTATAACCGGGACAGGAGGACAACAGCCCCAGCATTTT. It codes for CASSITGTGGQQPQHF.

The gene calls are TRBV7-9 and TRBJ2-1, with D maybe TRBD1 (6 bases). The CDR3 consists of 12 residues. Trimming pared 5 bases from V and 8 bases from J, leaving 10 bases between. Looked up from germline, CDR1 is SEHNR and CDR2 is FQNEAQ (reference sequence). The CDR3 is CASSIQGYEQFF. CDR3 bases: TGTGCCAGCAGCATACAGGGCTATGAGCAGTTCTTC.

The genes are TRBV28 and TRBJ1-1; D possibly corresponds to TRBD1 (6 bases). The CDR3 runs to 15 residues. Germline assignment: CDR1 MDHEN and CDR2 SYDVKM. V shed 6 bases and J shed 0 bases, with 14 bases lying between them. Here the CDR3 reads CASRGGQFLNTEAFF. DNA of the CDR3: TGTGCCAGCAGAGGAGGACAGTTCTTGAACACTGAAGCTTTCTTT.

This clone was detected only a few times. The chain is built from TRBV27 and TRBJ1-5; D possibly corresponds to TRBD1 (5 bases). Trimming left V 5 bases short and J 6 bases short, with 17 bases between. Germline V gene data show CDR1 as MNHEY and CDR2 as SMNVEV (reference sequence). The CDR3 has 15 amino acids. As DNA, the CDR3 is TGTGCCAGCAGTGAGAACTACCAGGGTATTCAGCCCCAGCATTTT. This gives the protein CASSENYQGIQPQHF.

This clone came up once. The chain combines TRBV11-2 with TRBJ1-5; D unresolved. CDR3 size: 16 residues. Trimming stripped 5 bases from V and 0 bases from J, with 14 bases between. The germline CDR1 and CDR2 sequences are SGHAT and FQNNGV. CDR3 coding DNA: TGTGCCAGCAGCCCGAACTACGGGAATAGCAATCAGCCCCAGCATTTT. It is translated as CASSPNYGNSNQPQHF.

This clone was counted once. The chain is built from TRBV28 and TRBJ2-7; TRBD1 aligns across 7 bases. The V gene end was trimmed by 5 bases and the J gene end by 2 bases; junction bases not matched to a gene: 12. The CDR3 covers 16 residues. Germline lookup yields CDR1 MDHEN and CDR2 SYDVKM. The CDR3 bases are TGTGCCAGCAGTCAGCGACCCGGGACAGCCCCCTACGAGCAGTACTTC. This translates into CASSQRPGTAPYEQYF.

The CDR3 reads CASSLGGQASYNEQFF. CDR3 nucleotides: TGCGCCAGCAGCCTGGGGGGCCAGGCGTCTTACAATGAGCAGTTCTTC. The V and J genes are TRBV5-1 and TRBJ2-1, with D possibly being TRBD1 or TRBD2 (6 bases each). The CDR3 spans 16 residues. Germline assignment: CDR1 SGHRS and CDR2 YFSETQ. With 4 bases removed from V and 4 bases from J, the gap between germline ends came to 18 bases.

This rearrangement joins TRBV4-1 to TRBJ1-5; D might be TRBD1 (6 bases). The CDR3 covers 15 residues. Trimming took off 1 base at V and 8 bases at J, with 15 bases between the two ends. CDR1 is MGHRA, CDR2 YSYEKL, per germline. Written as DNA, the CDR3 is TGCGCCAGCAGCCAAGTCGCTAGGGGGGGGGAGCCCCAGCATTTT. It translates to CASSQVARGGEPQHF.

The chain is built from TRBV5-4 and TRBJ2-7; 8 nucleotides line up with TRBD1. Germline lookup yields CDR1 SGHNT and CDR2 YYREEE (reference sequence). Trimming removed 2 bases from V and 1 base from J; junction bases left unmatched: 2. CDR3 length equals 14 residues. The CDR3 spells CASSFRDRSYEQYF. Here the CDR3 DNA reads TGTGCCAGCAGCTTCCGGGACAGGTCCTACGAGCAGTACTTC. Combining the CDR3 with reference TRBV5-4 and TRBJ2-7 gives the whole variable domain ETGVTQSPTHLIKTRGQQVTLRCSSQSGHNTVSWYQQALGQGPQFIFQYYREEENGRGNFPPRFSGLQFPNYSSELNVNALELDDSALYLCASSFRDRSYEQYFGPGTRLTVT.